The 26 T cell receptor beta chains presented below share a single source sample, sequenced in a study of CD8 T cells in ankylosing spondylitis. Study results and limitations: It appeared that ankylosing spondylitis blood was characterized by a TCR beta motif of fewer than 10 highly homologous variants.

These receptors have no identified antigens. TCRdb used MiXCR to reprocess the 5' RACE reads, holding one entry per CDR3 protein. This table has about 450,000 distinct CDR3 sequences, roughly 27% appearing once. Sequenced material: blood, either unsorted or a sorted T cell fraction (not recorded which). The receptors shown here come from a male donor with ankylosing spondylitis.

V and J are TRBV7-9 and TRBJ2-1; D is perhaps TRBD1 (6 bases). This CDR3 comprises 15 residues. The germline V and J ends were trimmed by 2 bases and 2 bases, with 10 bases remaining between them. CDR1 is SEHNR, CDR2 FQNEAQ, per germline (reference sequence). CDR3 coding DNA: TGTGCCAGCAGCTTAATGGGGACACCCTACAATGAGCAGTTCTTC. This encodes CASSLMGTPYNEQFF.

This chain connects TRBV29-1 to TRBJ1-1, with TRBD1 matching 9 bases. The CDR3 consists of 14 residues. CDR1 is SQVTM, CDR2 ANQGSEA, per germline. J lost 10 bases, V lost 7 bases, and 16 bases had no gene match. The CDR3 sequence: CSANRGLSALGAFF. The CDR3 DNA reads TGCAGCGCCAACAGGGGGCTCTCTGCTCTCGGAGCTTTCTTT.

The CDR3 is CASSQEGGTNEKLFF. The CDR3 DNA is TGTGCCAGCAGCCAAGAGGGGGGCACTAATGAAAAACTGTTTTTT. The J gene is TRBJ1-4, the V gene TRBV4-2; perhaps TRBD1 as D (6 bases). The V end lost 0 bases, the J end lost 2 bases, and 7 bases lay between the germline ends. Germline CDR1 reads LGHNA; CDR2 reads YNFKEQ. The CDR3 is made up of 15 amino acids.

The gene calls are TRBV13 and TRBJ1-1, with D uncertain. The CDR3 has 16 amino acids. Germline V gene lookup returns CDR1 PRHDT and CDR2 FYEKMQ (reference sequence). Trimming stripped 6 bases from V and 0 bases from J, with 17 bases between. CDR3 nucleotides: TGTGCCAGCAGGTATGGAAGCCCGAATTTGAACACTGAAGCTTTCTTT. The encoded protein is CASRYGSPNLNTEAFF.

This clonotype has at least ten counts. CDR3 loop: CASSLHINTEAFF. CDR3 coding DNA: TGTGCCAGCAGCTTACACATAAACACTGAAGCTTTCTTT. V usage is TRBV11-2 and J usage is TRBJ1-1; D is ambiguous. Germline values: CDR1 SGHAT, CDR2 FQNNGV. CDR3 size: 13 residues. V lost 2 bases to trimming and J lost 2 bases, with 6 bases between them.

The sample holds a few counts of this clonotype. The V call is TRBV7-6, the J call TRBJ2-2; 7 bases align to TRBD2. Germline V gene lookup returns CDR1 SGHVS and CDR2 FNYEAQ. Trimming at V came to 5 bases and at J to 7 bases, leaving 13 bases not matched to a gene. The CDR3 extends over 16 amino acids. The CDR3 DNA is TGTGCCAGCAGCCCATTCGCGGGGGAGTCGAGCGGGGAGCTGTTTTTT. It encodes CASSPFAGESSGELFF.

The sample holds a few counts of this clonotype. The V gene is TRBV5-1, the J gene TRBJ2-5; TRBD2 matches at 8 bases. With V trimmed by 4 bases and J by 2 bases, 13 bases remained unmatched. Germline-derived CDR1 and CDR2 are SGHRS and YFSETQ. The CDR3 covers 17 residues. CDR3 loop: CASSLSGGPMGQETQYF. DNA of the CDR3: TGCGCCAGCAGCCTATCGGGAGGGCCGATGGGGCAAGAGACCCAGTACTTC.

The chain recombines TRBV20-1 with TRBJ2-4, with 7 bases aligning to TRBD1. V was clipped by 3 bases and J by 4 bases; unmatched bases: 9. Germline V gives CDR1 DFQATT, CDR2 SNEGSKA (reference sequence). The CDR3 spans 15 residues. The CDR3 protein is CSARSPGTVKNIQYF. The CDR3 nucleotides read TGCAGTGCTAGGAGTCCCGGGACAGTAAAAAACATTCAGTACTTC.

The DNA for the CDR3 is TGCAGTGCTAATCATCCCGGCCGCCCAAATATGCAGTACTTC. It encodes CSANHPGRPNMQYF. The V call is TRBV20-1, the J call TRBJ2-7; D unresolved. This CDR3 is built from 14 residues. CDR1 is DFQATT, CDR2 SNEGSKA, per germline (reference sequence). The V end lost 4 bases, the J end lost 9 bases, and 22 bases lay between the germline ends.

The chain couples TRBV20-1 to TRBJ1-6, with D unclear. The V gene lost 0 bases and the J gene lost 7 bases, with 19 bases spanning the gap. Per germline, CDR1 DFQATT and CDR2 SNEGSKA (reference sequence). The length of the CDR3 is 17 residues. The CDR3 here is CSARDRADFITNSPLHF. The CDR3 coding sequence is TGCAGTGCTAGAGATCGGGCAGACTTTATCACAAATTCACCCCTCCACTTT.

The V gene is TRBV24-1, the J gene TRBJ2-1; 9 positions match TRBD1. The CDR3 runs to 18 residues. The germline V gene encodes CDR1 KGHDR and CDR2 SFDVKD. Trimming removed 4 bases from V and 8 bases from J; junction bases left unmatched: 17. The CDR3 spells CATSDHPDRDRALYEQFF. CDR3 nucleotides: TGTGCCACCAGTGACCACCCCGATAGGGACAGGGCCCTCTATGAGCAGTTCTTC.

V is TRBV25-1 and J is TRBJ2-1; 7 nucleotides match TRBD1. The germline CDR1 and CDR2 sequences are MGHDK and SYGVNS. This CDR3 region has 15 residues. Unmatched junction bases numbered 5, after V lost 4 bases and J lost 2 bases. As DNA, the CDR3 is TGTGCCAGCAGTGCAAAGGGGGCTGCCTACAATGAGCAGTTCTTC. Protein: CASSAKGAAYNEQFF.

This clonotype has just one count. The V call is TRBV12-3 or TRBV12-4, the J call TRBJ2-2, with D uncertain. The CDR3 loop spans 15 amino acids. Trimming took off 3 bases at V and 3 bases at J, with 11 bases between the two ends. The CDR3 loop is CASSFPTAYTGELFF. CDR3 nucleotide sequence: TGTGCCAGCAGTTTCCCTACAGCCTACACCGGGGAGCTGTTTTTT.

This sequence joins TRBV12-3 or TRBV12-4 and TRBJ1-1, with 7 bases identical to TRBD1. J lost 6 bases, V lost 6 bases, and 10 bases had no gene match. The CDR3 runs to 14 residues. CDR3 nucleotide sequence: TGTGCCAGCAGCACAGGACAGGTTTTAGCTGAAGCTTTCTTT. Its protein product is CASSTGQVLAEAFF.

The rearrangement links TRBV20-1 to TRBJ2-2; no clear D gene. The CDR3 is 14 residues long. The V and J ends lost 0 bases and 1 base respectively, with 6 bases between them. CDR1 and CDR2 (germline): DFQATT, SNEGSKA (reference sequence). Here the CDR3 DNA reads TGCAGTGCTAGAGATGGGGTGAACACCGGGGAGCTGTTTTTT. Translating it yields CSARDGVNTGELFF.

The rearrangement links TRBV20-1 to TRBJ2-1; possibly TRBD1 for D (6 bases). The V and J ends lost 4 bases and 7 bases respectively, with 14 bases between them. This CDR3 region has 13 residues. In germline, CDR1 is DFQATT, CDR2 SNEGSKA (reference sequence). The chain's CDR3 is CSAMGQNENEQFF. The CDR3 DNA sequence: TGCAGTGCTATGGGACAAAATGAGAATGAGCAGTTCTTC.

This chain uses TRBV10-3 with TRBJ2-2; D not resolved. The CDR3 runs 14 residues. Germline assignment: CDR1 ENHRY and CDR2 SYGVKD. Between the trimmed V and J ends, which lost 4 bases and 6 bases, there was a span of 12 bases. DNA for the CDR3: TGTGCCATCAGTGCGGTAGCAGGAGCCGGGGAGCTGTTTTTT. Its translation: CAISAVAGAGELFF.

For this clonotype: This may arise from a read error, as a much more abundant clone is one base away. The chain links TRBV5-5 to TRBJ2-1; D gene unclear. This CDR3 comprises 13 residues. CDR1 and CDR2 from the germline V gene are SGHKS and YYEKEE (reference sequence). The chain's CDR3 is CACSLDRNLEQFF. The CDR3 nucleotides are TGTGCCTGCAGCTTGGATCGTAATCTTGAGCAGTTCTTC. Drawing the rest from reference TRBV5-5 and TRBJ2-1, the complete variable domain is DAGVTQSPTHLIKTRGQQVTLRCSPISGHKSVSWYQQVLGQGPQFIFQYYEKEERGRGNFPDRFSARQFPNYSSELNVNALLLGDSALYLCACSLDRNLEQFFGPGTRLTVL.

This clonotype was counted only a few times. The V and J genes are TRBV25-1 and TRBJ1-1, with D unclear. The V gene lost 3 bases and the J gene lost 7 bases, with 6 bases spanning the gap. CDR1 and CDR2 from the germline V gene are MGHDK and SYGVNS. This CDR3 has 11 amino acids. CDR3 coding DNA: TGTGCCAGCAGTGATGTAAATGAAGCTTTCTTT. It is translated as CASSDVNEAFF.

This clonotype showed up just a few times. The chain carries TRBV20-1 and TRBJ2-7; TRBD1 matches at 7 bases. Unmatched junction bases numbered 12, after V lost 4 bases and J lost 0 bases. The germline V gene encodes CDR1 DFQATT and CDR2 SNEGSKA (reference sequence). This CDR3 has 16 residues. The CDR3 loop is CSATKEPGGSSYEQYV. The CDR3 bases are TGCAGTGCTACCAAAGAGCCAGGGGGAAGCTCCTACGAGCAGTACGTC.

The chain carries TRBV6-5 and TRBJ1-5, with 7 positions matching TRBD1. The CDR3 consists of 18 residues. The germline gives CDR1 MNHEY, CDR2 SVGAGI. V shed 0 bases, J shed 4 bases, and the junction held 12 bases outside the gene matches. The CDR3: CASSYSTNYRDRNQPQHF. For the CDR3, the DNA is TGTGCCAGCAGTTACTCAACAAACTACCGGGACAGAAATCAGCCCCAGCATTTT.

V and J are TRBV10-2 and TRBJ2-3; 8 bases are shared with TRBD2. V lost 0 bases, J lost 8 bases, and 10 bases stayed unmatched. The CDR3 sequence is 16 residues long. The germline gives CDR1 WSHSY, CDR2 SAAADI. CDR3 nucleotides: TGCGCCAGCAGTGAGTCTGGTAGCGGGGCTCTGGGTACGCAGTATTTT. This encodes CASSESGSGALGTQYF.

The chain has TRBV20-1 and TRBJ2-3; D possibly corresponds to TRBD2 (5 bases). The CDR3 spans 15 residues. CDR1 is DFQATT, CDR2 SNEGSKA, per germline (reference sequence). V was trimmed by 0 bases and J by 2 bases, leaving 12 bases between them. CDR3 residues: CSARDGSSLTDTQYF. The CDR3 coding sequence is TGCAGTGCTAGAGACGGCTCTAGCCTCACAGATACGCAGTATTTT.

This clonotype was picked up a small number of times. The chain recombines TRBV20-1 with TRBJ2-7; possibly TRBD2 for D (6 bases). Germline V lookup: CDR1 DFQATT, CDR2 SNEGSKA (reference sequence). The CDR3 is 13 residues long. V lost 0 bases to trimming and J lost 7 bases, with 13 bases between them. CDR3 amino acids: CSARDLSAGEQYV. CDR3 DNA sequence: TGCAGTGCTAGAGATCTCAGCGCGGGGGAGCAGTACGTC.

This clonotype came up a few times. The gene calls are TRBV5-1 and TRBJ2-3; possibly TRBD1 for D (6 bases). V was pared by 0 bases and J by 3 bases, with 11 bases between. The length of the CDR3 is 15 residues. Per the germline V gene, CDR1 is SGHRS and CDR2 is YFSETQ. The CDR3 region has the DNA TGCGCCAGCAGCTTGGAAGGGACAAGGACAGATACGCAGTATTTT. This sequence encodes CASSLEGTRTDTQYF.

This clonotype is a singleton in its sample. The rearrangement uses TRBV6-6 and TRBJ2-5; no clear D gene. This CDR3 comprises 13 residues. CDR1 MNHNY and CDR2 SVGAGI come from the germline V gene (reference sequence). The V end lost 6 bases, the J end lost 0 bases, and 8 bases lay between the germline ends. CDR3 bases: TGTGCCAGCAGAGGGCAGCACCAAGAGACCCAGTACTTC. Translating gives CASRGQHQETQYF.